This T cell receptor beta chain was found in a study of T cells after somatic rescue of genetic block (dated by TCRdb to between 2020 and 2021). At the level of the whole study: What the study looked at was long-term robustness, specifically in a T-cell system that came about through somatic rescue of a genetic block in T-cell development.

This clone was seen only a few times. Its antigen has not been determined. It has no much larger one-base neighbor in the sample; base qualities were not kept. V is clipped by 2 bases and J by 7 bases, and the sequence between their germline boundaries is 15 bases long. Spanning cysteine to phenylalanine, the CDR3 consists of 13 amino acids. The only DNA kept is the CDR3, 39 bases in frame from the first base. Sequences GTSNPN (CDR1) and SVGIG (CDR2) are obtained from the germline V gene (reference sequence). The method was the immunoSEQ multiplex PCR assay. The source is immuneACCESS, and TCRdb retained only in-frame sequences with V and J called. Part of the clones is not carried over; for the studies checked, unresolved V genes explain less than half of this, and the remainder is unexplained. The sample profile shows about 16,000 clones; 72% of them were found once. The ten top clones hold more than 13% of the sample.

This clonotype was sampled from a boy younger than 18. The chain is encoded by TRBV30 joined to TRBJ2-7, with an unclear D gene assignment. The source material was peripheral blood mononuclear cells (PBMCs). The CDR3 protein is CAWSPGQASEQYF. The base sequence is TGTGCCTGGAGTCCCGGGCAGGCCTCGGAGCAGTACTTC.